This T cell receptor beta chain is drawn from a study of graft-versus-host responses after intestinal transplantation. The wider study: Transplant recipients had multivisceral, liver-intestinal, or isolated intestinal grafts. Recipients across the board were started on anti-thymocyte globulin induction, then kept on tacrolimus and steroids for around three years. Notes on the study in general: There were GvH clones found in recipient marrow, and some of them appeared first in ileum or blood. Among circulating GvH clones, peak levels were associated with early post-transplant declines in HvG clones.

Of note for this clone: Its antigen is not known.

The repertoire was sequenced with immunoSEQ multiplex PCR; TCRdb's copy has only in-frame clones and lacks some. Seen here are some 130,000 clones, 85% to 95% observed once, and the top ten hold 3% to 4%. Trimming removed 4 bases from V and 0 bases from J; junction bases left unmatched: 6. The CDR3 consists of 15 residues. Germline V gene lookup returns CDR1 SGDLS and CDR2 YYNGEE. The TCR originated in a human donor who received an intestinal transplant. V usage is TRBV9 and J usage is TRBJ2-7; the match to TRBD2 covers 8 bases. The specimen was unstimulated CD8+ T cells sorted from spleen or lymph node cells, collected before intestinal transplant. The CDR3 sequence: CASSRGLVASYEQYF. DNA of the CDR3: TGTGCCAGCAGCCGGGGACTAGTGGCCTCCTACGAGCAGTACTTC.